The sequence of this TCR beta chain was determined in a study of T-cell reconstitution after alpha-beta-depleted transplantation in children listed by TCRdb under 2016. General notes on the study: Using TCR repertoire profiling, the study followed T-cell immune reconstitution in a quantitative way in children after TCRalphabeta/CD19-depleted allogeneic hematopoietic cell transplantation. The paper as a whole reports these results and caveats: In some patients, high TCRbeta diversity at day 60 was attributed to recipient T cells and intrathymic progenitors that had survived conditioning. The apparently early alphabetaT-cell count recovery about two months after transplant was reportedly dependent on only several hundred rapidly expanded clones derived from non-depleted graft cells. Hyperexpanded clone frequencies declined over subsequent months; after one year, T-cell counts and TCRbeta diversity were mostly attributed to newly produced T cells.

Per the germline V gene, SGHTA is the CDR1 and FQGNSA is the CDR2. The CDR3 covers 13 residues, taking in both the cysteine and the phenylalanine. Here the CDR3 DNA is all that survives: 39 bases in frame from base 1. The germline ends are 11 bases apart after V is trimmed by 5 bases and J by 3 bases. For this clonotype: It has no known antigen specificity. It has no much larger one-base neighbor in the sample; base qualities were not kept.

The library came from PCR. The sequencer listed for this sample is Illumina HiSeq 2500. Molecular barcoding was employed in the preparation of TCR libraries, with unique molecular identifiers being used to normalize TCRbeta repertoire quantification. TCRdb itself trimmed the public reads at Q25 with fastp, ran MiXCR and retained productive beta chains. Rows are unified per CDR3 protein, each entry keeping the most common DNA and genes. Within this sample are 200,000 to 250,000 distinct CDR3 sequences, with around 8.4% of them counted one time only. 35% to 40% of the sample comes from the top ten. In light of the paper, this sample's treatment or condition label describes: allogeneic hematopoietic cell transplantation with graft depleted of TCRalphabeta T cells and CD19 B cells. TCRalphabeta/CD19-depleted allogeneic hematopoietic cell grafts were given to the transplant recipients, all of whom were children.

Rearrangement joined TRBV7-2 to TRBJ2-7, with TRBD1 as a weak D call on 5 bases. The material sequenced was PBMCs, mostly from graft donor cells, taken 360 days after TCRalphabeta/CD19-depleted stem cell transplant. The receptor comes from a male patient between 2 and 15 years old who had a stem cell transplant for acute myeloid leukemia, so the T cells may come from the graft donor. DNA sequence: TGTGCCAGCAGCCTATCGACAGACTACGAGCAGTACTTC. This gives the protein CASSLSTDYEQYF.